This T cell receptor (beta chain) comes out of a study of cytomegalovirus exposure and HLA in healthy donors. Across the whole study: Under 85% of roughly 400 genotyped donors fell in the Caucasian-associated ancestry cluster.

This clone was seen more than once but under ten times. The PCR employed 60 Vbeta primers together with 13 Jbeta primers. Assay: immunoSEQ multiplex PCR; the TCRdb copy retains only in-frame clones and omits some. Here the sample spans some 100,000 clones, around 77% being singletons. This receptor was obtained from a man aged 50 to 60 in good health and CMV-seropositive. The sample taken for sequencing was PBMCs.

The CDR3 nucleotides read TGTGCCAGCAGCTTATTAAGCAGCGCAGATACGCAGTATTTT. Translated, it gives CASSLLSSADTQYF. The chain links TRBV7-8 to TRBJ2-3, with D unresolved. Trimming left V 2 bases short and J 4 bases short, with 10 bases between. Germline V gives CDR1 SGHVS, CDR2 FQNEAQ. The CDR3 covers 14 residues.